These 14 T cell receptor beta chains came from one sample sequenced in a study of blood T cell repertoires in COVID-19. The method was immunoSEQ multiplex PCR; TCRdb's version includes in-frame clones alone and lacks a portion of them. Of 200,000 to 250,000 clones listed, 65% to 90% were seen once; the top ten hold 9.7%. Sequencing was performed on peripheral blood. The receptors were sampled from a man aged 50 or older with active or convalescent COVID-19.

The chain is built from TRBV15 and TRBJ1-6, with 7 bases that match TRBD1. V shed 0 bases, J shed 0 bases, and the junction held 14 bases outside the gene matches. Germline CDR1 is LNHNV and CDR2 is YYDKDF (reference sequence). The CDR3 extends over 21 amino acids. The CDR3 nucleotides read TGTGCCACCAGCAGAGATCGGCCGACAGGGTTCTCCAGCTCCTATAATTCACCCCTCCACTTT. The encoded protein is CATSRDRPTGFSSSYNSPLHF.

The V and J genes are TRBV21-1 and TRBJ1-5. TRBV21-1 is recorded as a pseudogene. The CDR3 has 12 residues. The CDR3 DNA reads TGTGCCAGCAAACTGAGCAATCAGCCCCAGCATTTT. Protein sequence: CASKLSNQPQHF.

V gene TRBV7-2 combines with J gene TRBJ2-5; possible D gene TRBD1, 6 bases. The CDR3 consists of 14 residues. V was trimmed by 3 bases and J by 0 bases, leaving 8 bases between them. CDR1 is SGHTA, CDR2 FQGNSA, per germline. CDR3 loop: CASSFQGYQETQYF. The CDR3 nucleotides are TGTGCCAGCAGCTTTCAGGGGTACCAAGAGACCCAGTACTTC.

The chain recombines TRBV4-3 with TRBJ2-1; 9 nucleotides align to TRBD2. This CDR3 contains 18 residues. Looked up from germline, CDR1 is LGHNA and CDR2 is YSLEER. The V segment lost 0 bases and the J segment 5 bases; nucleotides outside the gene matches: 11. The chain's CDR3 is CASSQEGWGASGDNEQFF. The CDR3 DNA reads TGCGCCAGCAGCCAAGAGGGGTGGGGGGCTAGCGGGGACAATGAGCAGTTCTTC.

V gene TRBV6-5 combines with J gene TRBJ1-2; weak D call: TRBD1 (5 bases). In germline, CDR1 is MNHEY, CDR2 SVGAGI. With 7 bases removed from V and 5 bases from J, the gap between germline ends came to 14 bases. CDR3 length: 13 residues. CDR3: CASTANRGYGYTF. CDR3 DNA sequence: TGTGCCAGCACCGCCAACCGGGGGTATGGCTACACCTTC.

The chain uses TRBV9 and TRBJ2-5, with D tentatively TRBD1 (5 bases). Germline-derived CDR1 and CDR2 are SGDLS and YYNGEE. The CDR3 has 14 residues. V gave up 4 bases and J gave up 5 bases, with 15 bases separating them. The CDR3 sequence is CASSPLGHGETQYF. The CDR3 DNA sequence: TGTGCCAGCAGCCCACTTGGACATGGGGAGACCCAGTACTTC.

The chain employs TRBV6-5 and TRBJ2-1, with a tentative D call TRBD2 (7 bases). CDR3 length: 15 residues. V lost 5 bases and J 9 bases, leaving 20 bases between the germline ends. Germline assignment: CDR1 MNHEY and CDR2 SVGAGI. The CDR3 DNA follows: TGTGCCAGCAGTCTCTGGGGGGGACAACCAGGTGAGCAGTTCTTC. Its protein is CASSLWGGQPGEQFF.

The CDR3 nucleotides are TGTGCCAGCAGCTTAATGGAGAAAGCGAACACCGGGGAGCTGTTTTTT. It specifies CASSLMEKANTGELFF. The V gene is TRBV7-8, the J gene TRBJ2-2; D unclear. The CDR3 runs to 16 residues. Trimming shortened V by 2 bases and J by 0 bases, and 10 bases separated the two germline ends. The germline CDR1 and CDR2 sequences are SGHVS and FQNEAQ. The variable domain in full, completed from reference TRBV7-8 and TRBJ2-2, reads GAGVSQSPRYKVAKRGQDVALRCDPISGHVSLFWYQQALGQGPEFLTYFQNEAQLDKSGLPSDRFFAERPEGSVSTLKIQRTQQEDSAVYLCASSLMEKANTGELFFGEGSRLTVL.

The genes are TRBV5-6 and TRBJ2-5, with a possible D match to TRBD1 (6 bases). Germline CDR1 SGHDT, CDR2 YYEEEE. The CDR3 is 14 amino acids. V was pared by 4 bases and J by 1 base, with 11 bases between. The CDR3 reads CASSLGDIQETQYF. The CDR3 DNA is TGTGCCAGCAGCCTCGGGGACATCCAAGAGACCCAGTACTTC. The whole variable domain, filled in from reference TRBV5-6 and TRBJ2-5, reads DAGVTQSPTHLIKTRGQQVTLRCSPKSGHDTVSWYQQALGQGPQFIFQYYEEEERQRGNFPDRFSGHQFPNYSSELNVNALLLGDSALYLCASSLGDIQETQYFGPGTRLLVL.

The rearrangement links TRBV7-6 to TRBJ2-7; 9 bases line up with TRBD1. The germline V gene has CDR1 SGHVS and CDR2 FNYEAQ. V was pared by 2 bases and J by 12 bases, with 14 bases of the junction left unmatched. The CDR3 is 15 amino acids. The CDR3 DNA sequence: TGTGCCAGCAGCTTATCCGGGACAGGGTTTGTTCCCGTGTACTTC. As protein: CASSLSGTGFVPVYF.

This sequence joins TRBV5-6 and TRBJ1-2; 11 bases map to TRBD1. After removal of 8 bases from V and 4 bases from J, the junction contained 19 bases not matched to a gene. Germline CDR1 reads SGHDT; CDR2 reads YYEEEE. The length of the CDR3 is 18 residues. Here the CDR3 DNA reads TGTGCCAGGATAATTTTGGGGGACAGGGGGATCTCCTTCTATGGCTACACCTTC. As protein: CARIILGDRGISFYGYTF. Drawing the rest from reference TRBV5-6 and TRBJ1-2, the complete variable domain is DAGVTQSPTHLIKTRGQQVTLRCSPKSGHDTVSWYQQALGQGPQFIFQYYEEEERQRGNFPDRFSGHQFPNYSSELNVNALLLGDSALYLCARIILGDRGISFYGYTFGSGTRLTVV.

V and J are TRBV6-4 and TRBJ1-5, with 11 positions matching TRBD1. Germline trimming cut 6 bases from V and 5 bases from J; bases unmatched to any gene: 6. Germline V lookup: CDR1 MRHNA, CDR2 SNTAGT. This CDR3 region has 15 residues. The CDR3 loop reads CASSPGQGAYQPQHF. The CDR3 DNA reads as TGTGCCAGCAGCCCCGGACAGGGGGCGTATCAGCCCCAGCATTTT.

In this sample, this clone turned up a few times. The V gene is TRBV7-9, the J gene TRBJ1-2; TRBD1 matches at 9 bases. Germline V gene lookup returns CDR1 SEHNR and CDR2 FQNEAQ (reference sequence). This CDR3 region has 15 residues. V shed 4 bases and J 4 bases; nucleotides not matched to a gene: 7. The CDR3 region is CASSSGQGSSYGYTF. The DNA of the CDR3 is TGTGCCAGCAGCTCCGGACAGGGGTCTAGCTATGGCTACACCTTC.

V gene TRBV7-2 combines with J gene TRBJ1-1; D is perhaps TRBD1 (5 bases). The germline CDR1 and CDR2 sequences are SGHTA and FQGNSA. V was pared by 1 base and J by 5 bases, with 11 bases between. This CDR3 is 14 amino acids long. CDR3 DNA sequence: TGTGCCAGCAGCTTAGTCCCCGGGGGGACTGAAGCTTTCTTT. Amino acids: CASSLVPGGTEAFF.